The next 17 T cell receptor beta chains were all read from a single sample in a study of shared clonotypes between healthy human individuals. Sequencing was performed with immunoSEQ multiplex PCR; in TCRdb, only in-frame clones are kept and a portion is missing. This sample has roughly 2,000,000 clones; about 94% occur once, and the top ten carry approximately 1%. The naive CD8 fraction comprised CD45RO-negative cells positively selected for CCR7 and excluded terminally differentiated effector memory CD45RA+ cells. Specimen: naive CD8+ T cells sorted from blood. These receptors were obtained from a man in his late teens or twenties in good health.

The rearrangement uses TRBV19 and TRBJ1-1, with D perhaps TRBD1 (5 bases). Germline V lookup: CDR1 LNHDA, CDR2 SQIVND (reference sequence). The CDR3 extends over 16 amino acids. Trimming pared 4 bases from V and 0 bases from J, leaving 15 bases between. For the CDR3, the DNA is TGTGCCAGTAGTAAAGGGGACGGAATCATGAACACTGAAGCTTTCTTT. Protein: CASSKGDGIMNTEAFF.

V gene TRBV28 combines with J gene TRBJ1-5, with a tentative D call TRBD1 (6 bases). Germline CDR1 reads MDHEN; CDR2 reads SYDVKM. The CDR3 runs to 14 residues. Trimming pared 6 bases from V and 6 bases from J, leaving 15 bases between. Here the CDR3 reads CASSHERGFQPQHF. CDR3 bases: TGTGCCAGCAGCCACGAAAGGGGGTTTCAGCCCCAGCATTTT.

This rearrangement joins TRBV7-8 to TRBJ2-5, with 14 bases lining up with TRBD2. The germline CDR1 and CDR2 sequences are SGHVS and FQNEAQ. The CDR3 length is 15 residues. V lost 5 bases to trimming and J lost 5 bases; unmatched junction nucleotides: 4. The CDR3 coding sequence is TGTGCCAGCAGCCCGTGGACTAGCGGGAGGGAGACCCAGTACTTC. Its translation: CASSPWTSGRETQYF.

The genes are TRBV14 and TRBJ2-5; 11 positions match TRBD2. Per germline, CDR1 SGHDN and CDR2 FVKESK. V shed 7 bases and J 5 bases; nucleotides not matched to a gene: 3. This CDR3 comprises 13 residues. CDR3 in amino acids: CASKLAGEETQYF. For the CDR3, the DNA is TGTGCCAGCAAACTAGCGGGGGAGGAGACCCAGTACTTC.

In regard to this clone: The conserved final phenylalanine or tryptophan is absent from the CDR3, which likely points to a read error. The limits of the CDR3 on the DNA are not certain, so only TCRdb's listed CDR3 is given. The chain joins TRBV7-9 to TRBJ1-1. CDR1 is SEHNR, CDR2 FQNEAQ, per germline (reference sequence). Ends included, the CDR3 has 9 residues. CDR3 protein: CASSGGLRS.

This clone was picked up one time. This chain connects TRBV6-6 to TRBJ1-2; TRBD1 aligns across 12 bases. There are 13 residues in the CDR3. CDR1 and CDR2 (germline): MNHNY, SVGAGI (reference sequence). Unmatched junction bases numbered 4, after V lost 6 bases and J lost 8 bases. The CDR3 DNA follows: TGTGCCAGCAGCTCGGGACAGGGGGCAGGCTACACCTTC. This gives the protein CASSSGQGAGYTF.

On this clone itself: Other DNA sequences in the same sample also yield this CDR3. The chain is built from TRBV7-9 and TRBJ2-1, with a weak D call TRBD1 (5 bases). The V end lost 9 bases, the J end lost 3 bases, and 9 bases lay between the germline ends. This CDR3 is built from 12 residues. Per the germline V gene, CDR1 is SEHNR and CDR2 is FQNEAQ (reference sequence). The CDR3 bases are TGTGCCAGTTCAGACAGCTACAATGAGCAGTTCTTC. Its protein is CASSDSYNEQFF.

The gene calls are TRBV11-2 and TRBJ1-2, with D maybe TRBD1 (5 bases). Germline loops: CDR1 SGHAT, CDR2 FQNNGV. V shed 5 bases and J shed 4 bases, with 14 bases lying between them. This CDR3 region has 14 residues. The CDR3 DNA follows: TGTGCCAGCAGCCCGCAAGGGGCCGGCTATGGCTACACCTTC. Translation: CASSPQGAGYGYTF.

The chain employs TRBV28 and TRBJ2-7; 7 bases are shared with TRBD1. V was pared by 5 bases and J by 5 bases, with 9 bases of the junction left unmatched. The CDR3 length is 14 residues. CDR1 and CDR2 from the germline V gene are MDHEN and SYDVKM. The CDR3 region is CASSPTGDLHEQYF. DNA of the CDR3: TGTGCCAGCAGTCCCACAGGGGATCTCCACGAGCAGTACTTC.

The V and J genes are TRBV4-3 and TRBJ2-1, with TRBD2 identical over 8 bases. V lost 3 bases and J lost 8; bases outside the gene matches: 6. The CDR3 length is 14 residues. The germline CDR1 and CDR2 sequences are LGHNA and YSLEER. The CDR3 here is CASSQGLVNDEQFF. Here the CDR3 DNA reads TGCGCCAGCAGCCAGGGACTAGTTAATGATGAGCAGTTCTTC.

In regard to this clone: This specimen includes other DNA sequences encoding the same CDR3. The gene calls are TRBV30 and TRBJ2-7; 9 bases match TRBD2. The length of the CDR3 is 13 residues. The V segment lost 0 bases and the J segment 4 bases; nucleotides outside the gene matches: 1. CDR1 GTSNPN and CDR2 SVGIG come from the germline V gene (reference sequence). The CDR3 DNA reads TGTGCCTGGAGTGTGGCGGGGGGGTACGAGCAGTACTTC. Its translation is CAWSVAGGYEQYF.

The table lists this clone with a count of one. The chain couples TRBV5-3 to TRBJ2-7; unclear D gene. TRBV5-3 counts as an open reading frame of uncertain function. Trimming left V 0 bases short and J 2 bases short, with 0 bases between. CDR3 length equals 11 residues. This chain's CDR3 is CARSLAYEQYF. CDR3 DNA sequence: TGTGCCAGAAGCTTGGCCTACGAGCAGTACTTC.

The chain employs TRBV15 and TRBJ2-7; 12 bases fit TRBD1. The V gene end was trimmed by 6 bases and the J gene end by 5 bases; junction bases not matched to a gene: 5. Germline V gives CDR1 LNHNV, CDR2 YYDKDF (reference sequence). The CDR3 has 14 residues. CDR3 sequence reads: CATSYGTGGDEQYF. The CDR3, as DNA: TGTGCCACCAGTTACGGGACAGGGGGCGACGAGCAGTACTTC.

The gene calls are TRBV5-1 and TRBJ1-2; D not certain. V was shortened by 5 bases and J by 6 bases, with 14 bases between the two germline ends. Germline V gene sequence: CDR1 SGHRS, CDR2 YFSETQ. CDR3 length equals 13 residues. The CDR3 here is CASSSEGVDGYTF. The DNA of the CDR3 is TGCGCCAGCAGTTCAGAAGGTGTGGATGGCTACACCTTC.

The CDR3 is CASSLTQPDTQYF. The CDR3 DNA reads TGCGCCAGCAGCTTAACCCAGCCAGATACGCAGTATTTT. V usage is TRBV4-1 and J usage is TRBJ2-3; D is unresolved. V was cut by 5 bases and J by 4 bases, with 10 bases left in between. The V gene's germline CDR1 is MGHRA and CDR2 YSYEKL. CDR3 length: 13 residues.

The genes are TRBV4-1 and TRBJ2-5, with 9 bases fitting TRBD2. The DNA end is more similar to TRBJ2-7, so the J call may be wrong. Germline loops: CDR1 MGHRA, CDR2 YSYEKL. The CDR3 spans 15 residues. The CDR3 coding sequence is TGCGCCAGCAGCCAAGAAGGGACTAGCTTCTACGAGCAGTACTTC. This gives the protein CASSQEGTSFYEQYF.

This sequence joins TRBV29-1 and TRBJ2-7; 9 nucleotides match TRBD2. The germline V gene has CDR1 SQVTM and CDR2 ANQGSEA. The CDR3 sequence is 15 residues long. V lost 7 bases, J lost 2 bases, and 12 bases stayed unmatched. The CDR3, as DNA: TGCAGCGCCATCTCAATGCGGGGGGGGACCTACGAGCAGTACTTC. This translates into CSAISMRGGTYEQYF.